The 30 T cell receptor beta chains given below trace back to one sample, sequenced in a study of glioma-infiltrating T cells. TCR alpha and beta CDR3 regions were amplified from RNA using iRepertoire nested multiplex PCR. Each CDR3 protein is one row after TCRdb ran MiXCR on the multiplex PCR reads. The repertoire consists of some 100,000 distinct CDR3 sequences, with about 25% occurring once and the leading ten covering 35%. The material sequenced was glioma tissue, nonneoplastic brain tissue, or PBMCs (not recorded which). These receptors were obtained from a human donor with low-grade glioma or glioblastoma, undergoing nonglioma brain surgery, or in good health (not recorded which).

As concerns this clonotype: A much bigger clone sits one base away, suggesting this may be a read error. The CDR3 region has the DNA TGTGCCAGCAGCTTACATCAGGGTGGGGCTCAGCCCCAGCATTTT. Encoded protein: CASSLHQGGAQPQHF. This sequence joins TRBV7-2 and TRBJ1-5; a possible D gene is TRBD1 (5 bases). Trimming took off 2 bases at V and 6 bases at J, with 14 bases between the two ends. CDR1 SGHTA and CDR2 FQGNSA come from the germline V gene. The CDR3 totals 15 residues. Together with reference TRBV7-2 and TRBJ1-5, the CDR3 gives the full variable domain: GAGVSQSPSNKVTEKGKDVELRCDPISGHTALYWYRQSLGQGLEFLIYFQGNSAPDKSGLPSDRFSAERTGGSVSTLTIQRTQQEDSAVYLCASSLHQGGAQPQHFGDGTRLSIL.

This clonotype was counted ten times or more. The chain carries TRBV5-4 and TRBJ1-5; D is uncertain. The CDR3 is 14 amino acids. Germline assignment: CDR1 SGHNT and CDR2 YYREEE (reference sequence). Trimming pared 3 bases from V and 1 base from J, leaving 8 bases between. The chain's CDR3 is CASSSRESNQPQHF. Written as DNA, the CDR3 is TGTGCCAGCAGCTCAAGAGAAAGCAATCAGCCCCAGCATTTT.

This clonotype has only a few counts. J is TRBJ1-1 and V is TRBV5-1; a possible D gene is TRBD1 (5 bases). Germline V CDR1 and CDR2: SGHRS, YFSETQ. V dropped 0 bases and J dropped 1 base, with 10 bases sitting between them. The CDR3 loop spans 15 amino acids. The CDR3 region has the DNA TGCGCCAGCAGCTTGGGGGACGGGGCGAACACTGAAGCTTTCTTT. This sequence encodes CASSLGDGANTEAFF.

For this clonotype: This may be a read error: a much more frequent sequence differs by one nucleotide. V is TRBV11-1 and J is TRBJ2-7; 7 bases are a match to TRBD2. The CDR3 length is 17 residues. The trim removed 4 bases at V and 0 bases at J, leaving 12 bases unmatched. Per germline, CDR1 SGHAT and CDR2 FQDESV (reference sequence). CDR3 region: CASSSTTSWLSSYEQYF. The CDR3 DNA reads as TGTGCCAGCAGCTCTACGACTAGCTGGTTGAGCTCCTACGAGCAGTACTTC.

This clonotype has more than one count but fewer than ten. This rearrangement joins TRBV19 to TRBJ2-7, with D unresolved. Trimming shortened V by 3 bases and J by 3 bases, and 12 bases separated the two germline ends. This CDR3 has 14 residues. CDR1 and CDR2 (germline): LNHDA, SQIVND (reference sequence). The DNA of the CDR3 is TGTGCCAGTAGTATTTCGAGAAATGGCTACGAGCAGTACTTC. Its protein product is CASSISRNGYEQYF.

The chain recombines TRBV4-3 with TRBJ2-2; D may be TRBD1 (8 bases). The ends were cut back, 1 base at V and 8 bases at J, with 14 bases in the middle. CDR1 is LGHNA and CDR2 is YSLEER in the germline V gene. This CDR3 comprises 15 residues. In DNA form, the CDR3 reads TGCGCCAGCAGCCAAGTGGAGCGGGACAGGGGGGAGCTGTTTTTT. It codes for CASSQVERDRGELFF.

A word on this clonotype: The junction departs from germline at one end; a sequencing error may be responsible. The gene calls are TRBV27 and TRBJ1-1, with D hard to call. Germline V lookup: CDR1 MNHEY, CDR2 SMNVEV (reference sequence). This CDR3 is built from 15 residues. This CDR3 is CASSLSAGLGTVAFF. CDR3 in DNA: TGTGCCAGCAGTTTATCTGCGGGCCTAGGCACTGTAGCTTTCTTT.

This clonotype was seen a few times. The rearrangement links TRBV5-1 to TRBJ2-1; 9 nucleotides align to TRBD2. This CDR3 has 16 residues. J lost 7 bases, V lost 4 bases, and 12 bases had no gene match. The germline CDR1 and CDR2 sequences are SGHRS and YFSETQ. The CDR3 here is CASSRRSGSMGNEQFF. CDR3 DNA sequence: TGCGCCAGCAGCCGCCGTAGCGGGAGCATGGGAAATGAGCAGTTCTTC.

This clonotype was counted many times. V usage is TRBV4-3 and J usage is TRBJ2-7; a possible D gene is TRBD2 (6 bases). Germline V gene lookup returns CDR1 LGHNA and CDR2 YSLEER. Trimming cost V 0 bases and J 4 bases, with 13 bases left between them. The CDR3 covers 15 residues. Here the CDR3 reads CASSQDRGSDYEQYF. CDR3 DNA sequence: TGCGCCAGCAGCCAAGATCGGGGGAGCGATTACGAGCAGTACTTC.

This clonotype was seen ten or more times. The chain links TRBV10-2 to TRBJ2-7, with 8 bases identical to TRBD2. The V segment lost 6 bases and the J segment 5 bases; nucleotides outside the gene matches: 6. The CDR3 consists of 13 residues. Germline CDR1 and CDR2: WSHSY and SAAADI. The CDR3 reads CASRVAGRDEQYF. CDR3 sequence (DNA): TGCGCCAGCAGGGTAGCGGGACGGGACGAGCAGTACTTC.

This clonotype was observed at least ten times. The J gene is TRBJ2-5, the V gene TRBV4-3, with a tentative D call TRBD2 (6 bases). The CDR3 sequence is 16 residues long. CDR1 is LGHNA, CDR2 YSLEER, per germline. With 1 base removed from V and 5 bases from J, the gap between germline ends came to 17 bases. Written as DNA, the CDR3 is TGCGCCAGCAGCCAAGGTACCGGGAGTGTAGATGAGACCCAGTACTTC. Protein sequence: CASSQGTGSVDETQYF.

Turning to this clonotype: Possible read error: a much larger clone is one base away. This chain uses TRBV9 with TRBJ2-3, with D unclear. Germline V lookup: CDR1 SGDLS, CDR2 YYNGEE. The ends were cut back, 2 bases at V and 1 base at J, with 11 bases in the middle. This CDR3 comprises 15 residues. CDR3 residues: CASSVHTVGTDTQYF. For the CDR3, the DNA is TGTGCCAGCAGCGTCCATACAGTGGGCACAGATACGCAGTATTTT.

This clonotype was recorded at least ten times. The chain couples TRBV6-2 or TRBV6-3 to TRBJ1-2; tentative D call: TRBD1 (6 bases). The ends were cut back, 8 bases at V and 2 bases at J, with 12 bases in the middle. CDR1 is MNHEY and CDR2 is SVGEGT in the germline V gene. CDR3 length: 13 amino acids. The CDR3 loop is CASGNQGNYGYTF. The DNA of the CDR3 is TGTGCCAGCGGAAACCAGGGGAACTATGGCTACACCTTC.

The rearrangement joins TRBV5-1 to TRBJ1-2, with D possibly TRBD1 on 6 matching bases. Trimming removed 3 bases from V and 6 bases from J, with 15 bases in between. CDR1 and CDR2 (germline): SGHRS, YFSETQ. This CDR3 is built from 14 residues. The CDR3 here is CASSYRTAEDGYTF. DNA for the CDR3: TGCGCCAGCAGCTACCGGACAGCCGAGGATGGCTACACCTTC.

This clonotype was seen ten or more times. This sequence joins TRBV6-2 or TRBV6-3 and TRBJ1-5; 9 nucleotides align to TRBD1. The CDR3 runs to 14 residues. V lost 6 bases, J lost 9 bases, and 9 bases stayed unmatched. Germline CDR1 is MNHEY and CDR2 is SVGEGT. In DNA form, the CDR3 reads TGTGCCAGCAGCCCGGGACAGGGTCACTTGCCCCAGCATTTT. This translates into CASSPGQGHLPQHF.

As concerns this clonotype: This may be a read error, as it is one base from a much larger clone. This chain uses TRBV4-1 with TRBJ2-5; D ambiguous. This CDR3 comprises 14 residues. CDR1 and CDR2 from the germline V gene are MGHRA and YSYEKL. V lost 5 bases to trimming and J lost 2 bases, with 12 bases between them. The CDR3 reads CASSTRSGQETQYF. DNA for the CDR3: TGCGCCAGCAGCACGCGGTCCGGGCAAGAGACCCAGTACTTC.

This clonotype was seen ten or more times. This chain uses TRBV4-1 with TRBJ1-1; a possible D gene is TRBD1 (6 bases). Trimming took off 0 bases at V and 6 bases at J, with 17 bases between the two ends. The length of the CDR3 is 16 residues. CDR1 MGHRA and CDR2 YSYEKL come from the germline V gene. CDR3 loop: CASSQERGERSSEAFF. CDR3 nucleotide sequence: TGCGCCAGCAGCCAAGAAAGGGGGGAGAGGTCTTCTGAAGCTTTCTTT.

This clonotype was counted at least ten times. V usage is TRBV29-1 and J usage is TRBJ1-2; no clear D. The CDR3 consists of 9 residues. Germline CDR1 SQVTM, CDR2 ANQGSEA. V was cut by 3 bases and J by 5 bases, with 1 base left in between. Written as DNA, the CDR3 is TGCAGCGTTGAGTATGGCTACACCTTC. It translates to CSVEYGYTF.

This clonotype was seen ten or more times. The V gene is TRBV19, the J gene TRBJ2-7; D unresolved. The CDR3 has 16 amino acids. V was cut by 2 bases and J by 5 bases, with 19 bases left in between. From germline, CDR1 is LNHDA and CDR2 SQIVND (reference sequence). The CDR3 coding sequence is TGTGCCAGTAGTATAAGTTCCGCTAGTCGGATCCACGAGCAGTACTTC. Protein sequence: CASSISSASRIHEQYF.

This clonotype occurred a few times. The chain is built from TRBV5-1 and TRBJ1-1, with D possibly matching TRBD1 (5 bases). The germline V gene has CDR1 SGHRS and CDR2 YFSETQ. V was shortened by 0 bases and J by 1 base, with 7 bases between the two germline ends. The CDR3 runs 14 residues. The CDR3 reads CASSLGQPNTEAFF. For the CDR3, the DNA is TGCGCCAGCAGCTTGGGACAGCCGAACACTGAAGCTTTCTTT. Supplemented by reference TRBV5-1 and TRBJ1-1, the full variable domain reads KAGVTQTPRYLIKTRGQQVTLSCSPISGHRSVSWYQQTPGQGLQFLFEYFSETQRNKGNFPGRFSGRQFSNSRSEMNVSTLELGDSALYLCASSLGQPNTEAFFGQGTRLTVV.

In regard to this clonotype: The CDR3 does not close with the conserved phenylalanine or tryptophan, likely indicating a read error. The chain employs TRBV27 and TRBJ1-2, with a possible D match to TRBD1 (5 bases). The CDR3 loop spans 15 amino acids. The germline V gene encodes CDR1 MNHEY and CDR2 SMNVEV (reference sequence). V was clipped by 6 bases and J by 2 bases, with 16 bases between them. The CDR3 loop reads CASRGGQGPNYGYTL. The CDR3 region has the DNA TGTGCCAGCAGGGGCGGGCAGGGCCCCAACTATGGCTACACCCTC.

This clonotype showed up many times. J is TRBJ1-3 and V is TRBV27, with D possibly being TRBD1 (5 bases). The CDR3 consists of 13 residues. Trimming removed 8 bases at V and 5 bases at J, with 13 bases between. Per the germline V gene, CDR1 is MNHEY and CDR2 is SMNVEV (reference sequence). The CDR3: CASGWGKRNTIYF. The CDR3 bases are TGTGCCAGCGGTTGGGGGAAAAGAAACACCATATATTTT.

In its sample, this clonotype was seen a few times. The gene calls are TRBV7-2 and TRBJ1-5; the D gene is possibly TRBD1 (6 bases). Trimming took 0 bases from V and 8 from J, leaving 11 bases between them. CDR1 and CDR2 (germline): SGHTA, FQGNSA. This CDR3 is 14 amino acids long. In DNA form, the CDR3 reads TGTGCCAGCAGCTTAGCAGACAGGAGAGAGCCCCAGCATTTT. Amino acid sequence: CASSLADRREPQHF. The full variable domain, completed using reference TRBV7-2 and TRBJ1-5, is GAGVSQSPSNKVTEKGKDVELRCDPISGHTALYWYRQSLGQGLEFLIYFQGNSAPDKSGLPSDRFSAERTGGSVSTLTIQRTQQEDSAVYLCASSLADRREPQHFGDGTRLSIL.

The table lists this clonotype with many counts. The chain is built from TRBV12-3 or TRBV12-4 and TRBJ2-3, with 14 bases matching TRBD2. CDR3 length equals 17 residues. V trimming: 1 base; J trimming: 4 bases; junction bases outside the gene matches: 4. The chain's CDR3 is CASSLGGLAGEADTQYF. The CDR3 bases are TGTGCCAGCAGTTTAGGGGGACTAGCGGGAGAAGCAGATACGCAGTATTTT.

This clonotype has at least ten counts. This CDR3 reads CATSRSYRGHQPQHF. The CDR3 DNA follows: TGTGCCACCAGCAGATCCTACAGGGGGCATCAGCCCCAGCATTTT. V usage is TRBV15 and J usage is TRBJ1-5, with 9 nucleotides matching TRBD1. The germline V gene has CDR1 LNHNV and CDR2 YYDKDF (reference sequence). J lost 5 bases, V lost 2 bases, and 4 bases had no gene match. The CDR3 runs 15 residues.

The rearrangement uses TRBV5-1 and TRBJ2-5; the D is unclear. The CDR3 is 14 residues long. Trimming took off 0 bases at V and 3 bases at J, with 9 bases between the two ends. Germline values: CDR1 SGHRS, CDR2 YFSETQ. The CDR3 sequence: CASSLEGREETQYF. CDR3 coding DNA: TGCGCCAGCAGCTTGGAGGGCAGAGAAGAGACCCAGTACTTC. The full variable domain, with the rest looked up from reference TRBV5-1 and TRBJ2-5, is KAGVTQTPRYLIKTRGQQVTLSCSPISGHRSVSWYQQTPGQGLQFLFEYFSETQRNKGNFPGRFSGRQFSNSRSEMNVSTLELGDSALYLCASSLEGREETQYFGPGTRLLVL.

DNA of the CDR3: TGCAGCGTTGACGGGGTCATCCTGAACACTGAAGCTTTCTTT. Its translation is CSVDGVILNTEAFF. The gene calls are TRBV29-1 and TRBJ1-1; D is unresolved. With 3 bases removed from V and 0 bases from J, the gap between germline ends came to 11 bases. The CDR3 runs to 14 residues. From germline, CDR1 is SQVTM and CDR2 ANQGSEA.

This clonotype was recorded many times. The chain couples TRBV11-3 to TRBJ2-3; D remains ambiguous. CDR3 size: 14 residues. Germline CDR1 is SGHNT and CDR2 is YENEEA. V was trimmed by 5 bases and J by 1 base, leaving 10 bases between them. The CDR3 here is CASSHKSGTDTQYF. The CDR3 DNA is TGTGCCAGCAGCCATAAGTCGGGCACAGATACGCAGTATTTT.

This clonotype came up many times. This chain uses TRBV28 with TRBJ2-3; D is perhaps TRBD1 (6 bases). V lost 5 bases, J lost 5 bases, and 17 bases lay in between. The germline gives CDR1 MDHEN, CDR2 SYDVKM. The CDR3 length is 15 residues. CDR3 sequence: CASSALTGFRDTQYF. CDR3 nucleotides: TGTGCCAGCAGTGCCCTTACAGGGTTCAGAGATACGCAGTATTTT.

The chain carries TRBV9 and TRBJ1-2, with D unresolved. The CDR3 is 12 amino acids. The V end was cut by 2 bases, the J end by 4 bases, with 6 bases between. CDR1 and CDR2 (germline): SGDLS, YYNGEE. The CDR3 coding sequence is TGTGCCAGCAGCGTCGGATCCTATGGCTACACCTTC. It codes for CASSVGSYGYTF.